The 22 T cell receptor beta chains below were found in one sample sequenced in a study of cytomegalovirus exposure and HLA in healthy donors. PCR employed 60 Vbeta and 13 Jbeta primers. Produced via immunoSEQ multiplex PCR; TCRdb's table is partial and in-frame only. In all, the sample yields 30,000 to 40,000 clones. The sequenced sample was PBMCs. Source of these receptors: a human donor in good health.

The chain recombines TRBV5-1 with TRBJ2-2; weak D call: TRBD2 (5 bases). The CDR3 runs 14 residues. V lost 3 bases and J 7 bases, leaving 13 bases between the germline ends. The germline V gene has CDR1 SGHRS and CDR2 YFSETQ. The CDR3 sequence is CASSSLEGRGELFF. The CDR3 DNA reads TGCGCCAGCAGCTCCCTAGAGGGCCGCGGGGAGCTGTTTTTT. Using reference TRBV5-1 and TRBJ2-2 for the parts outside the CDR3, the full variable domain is KAGVTQTPRYLIKTRGQQVTLSCSPISGHRSVSWYQQTPGQGLQFLFEYFSETQRNKGNFPGRFSGRQFSNSRSEMNVSTLELGDSALYLCASSSLEGRGELFFGEGSRLTVL.

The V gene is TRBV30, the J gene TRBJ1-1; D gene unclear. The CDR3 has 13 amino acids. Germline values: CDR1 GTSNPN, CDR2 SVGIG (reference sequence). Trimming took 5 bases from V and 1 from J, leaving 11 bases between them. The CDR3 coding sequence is TGTGCCTGGGCTACAGCCTGGAACACTGAAGCTTTCTTT. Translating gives CAWATAWNTEAFF.

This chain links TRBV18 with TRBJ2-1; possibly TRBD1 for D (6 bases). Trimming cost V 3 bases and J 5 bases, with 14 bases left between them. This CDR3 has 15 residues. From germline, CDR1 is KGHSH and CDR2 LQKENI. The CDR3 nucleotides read TGTGCCAGCTCACCCAGACAGGATCTGGACAATGAGCAGTTCTTC. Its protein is CASSPRQDLDNEQFF.

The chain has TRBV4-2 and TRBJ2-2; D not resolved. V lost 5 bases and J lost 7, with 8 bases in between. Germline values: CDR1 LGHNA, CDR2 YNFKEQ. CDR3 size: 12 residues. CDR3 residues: CASSLAIGELFF. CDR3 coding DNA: TGTGCCAGCAGCTTGGCCATCGGGGAGCTGTTTTTT.

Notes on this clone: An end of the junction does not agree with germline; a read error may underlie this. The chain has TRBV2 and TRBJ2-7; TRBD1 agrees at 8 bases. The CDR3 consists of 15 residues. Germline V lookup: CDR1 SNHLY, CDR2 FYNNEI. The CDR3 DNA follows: TGTGCCAGCAGTGACCTGACAGGGGCCTCCGACGAGCAGTACTTC. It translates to CASSDLTGASDEQYF.

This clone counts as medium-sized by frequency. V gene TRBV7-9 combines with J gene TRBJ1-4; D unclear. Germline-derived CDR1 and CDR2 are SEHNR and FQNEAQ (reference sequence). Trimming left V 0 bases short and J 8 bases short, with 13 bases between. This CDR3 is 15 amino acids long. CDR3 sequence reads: CASSLAQGGEEKLFF. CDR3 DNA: TGTGCCAGCAGCTTAGCGCAAGGTGGGGAGGAAAAACTGTTTTTT.

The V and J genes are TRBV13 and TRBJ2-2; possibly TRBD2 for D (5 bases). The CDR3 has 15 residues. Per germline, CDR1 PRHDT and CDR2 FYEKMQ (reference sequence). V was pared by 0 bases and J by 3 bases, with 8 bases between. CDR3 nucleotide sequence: TGTGCCAGCAGCTTAGGCCACGGGGACACCGGGGAGCTGTTTTTT. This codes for CASSLGHGDTGELFF.

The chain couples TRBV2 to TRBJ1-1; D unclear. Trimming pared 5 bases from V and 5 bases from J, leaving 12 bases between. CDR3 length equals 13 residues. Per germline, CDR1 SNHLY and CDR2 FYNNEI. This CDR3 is CASSSERGTEAFF. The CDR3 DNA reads TGTGCCAGCAGTTCGGAACGAGGGACTGAAGCTTTCTTT.

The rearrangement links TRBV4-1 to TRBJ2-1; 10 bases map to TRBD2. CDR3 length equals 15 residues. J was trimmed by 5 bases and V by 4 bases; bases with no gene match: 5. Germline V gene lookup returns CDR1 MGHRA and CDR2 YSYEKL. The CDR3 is CASSPRLAGNNEQFF. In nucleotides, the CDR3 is TGCGCCAGCAGCCCGAGACTAGCGGGTAACAATGAGCAGTTCTTC.

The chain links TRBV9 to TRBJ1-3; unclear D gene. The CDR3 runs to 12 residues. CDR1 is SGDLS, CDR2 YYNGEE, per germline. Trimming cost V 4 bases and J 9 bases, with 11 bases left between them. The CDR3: CASSPSVGTIYF. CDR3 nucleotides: TGTGCCAGCAGCCCCTCTGTCGGCACCATATATTTT.

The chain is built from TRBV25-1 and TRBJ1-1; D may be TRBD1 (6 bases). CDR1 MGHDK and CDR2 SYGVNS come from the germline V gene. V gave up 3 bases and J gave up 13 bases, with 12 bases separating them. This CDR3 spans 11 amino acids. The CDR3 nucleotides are TGTGCCAGCAGTGACAGCAGGGGTGGTTTCTTT. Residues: CASSDSRGGFF.

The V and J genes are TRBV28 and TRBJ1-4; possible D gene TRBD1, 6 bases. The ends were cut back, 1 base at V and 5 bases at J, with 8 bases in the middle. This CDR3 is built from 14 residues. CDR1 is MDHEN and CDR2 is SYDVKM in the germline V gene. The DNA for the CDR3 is TGTGCCAGCAGTTTATCGCAGGGGAATGAAAAACTGTTTTTT. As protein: CASSLSQGNEKLFF.

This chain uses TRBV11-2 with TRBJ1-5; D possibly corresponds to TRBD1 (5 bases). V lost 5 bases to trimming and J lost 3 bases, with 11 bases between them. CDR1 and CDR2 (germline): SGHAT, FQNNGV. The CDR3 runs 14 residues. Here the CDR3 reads CASSQGGANQPQHF. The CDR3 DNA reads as TGTGCCAGCAGCCAAGGTGGGGCCAATCAGCCCCAGCATTTT.

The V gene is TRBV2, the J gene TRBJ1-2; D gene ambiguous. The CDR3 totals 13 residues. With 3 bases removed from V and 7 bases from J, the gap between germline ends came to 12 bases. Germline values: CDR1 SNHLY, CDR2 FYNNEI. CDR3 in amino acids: CASSDGPLRGYTF. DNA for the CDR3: TGTGCCAGCAGTGACGGTCCTCTGCGTGGCTACACCTTC.

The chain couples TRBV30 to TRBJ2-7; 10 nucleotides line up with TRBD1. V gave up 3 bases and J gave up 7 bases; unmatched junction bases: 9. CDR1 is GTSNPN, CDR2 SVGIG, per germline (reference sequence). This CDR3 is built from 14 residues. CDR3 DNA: TGTGCCTGGAGGAGACAGGGGGCTGGGAGGGAGCAGTACTTC. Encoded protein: CAWRRQGAGREQYF. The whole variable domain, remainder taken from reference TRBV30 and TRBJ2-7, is SQTIHQWPATLVQPVGSPLSLECTVEGTSNPNLYWYRQAAGRGLQLLFYSVGIGQISSEVPQNLSASRPQDRQFILSSKKLLLSDSGFYLCAWRRQGAGREQYFGPGTRLTVT.

The CDR3 loop reads CASSGSFPSYEQYF. The CDR3 DNA reads TGTGCCAGTTCCGGGTCTTTTCCCTCCTACGAGCAGTACTTC. V gene TRBV28 combines with J gene TRBJ2-7; D remains unclear. Trimming shortened V by 9 bases and J by 0 bases, and 15 bases separated the two germline ends. Germline CDR1 reads MDHEN; CDR2 reads SYDVKM. CDR3 length: 14 amino acids. Based on the CDR3 plus reference TRBV28 and TRBJ2-7, the full variable domain is DVKVTQSSRYLVKRTGEKVFLECVQDMDHENMFWYRQDPGLGLRLIYFSYDVKMKEKGDIPEGYSVSREKKERFSLILESASTNQTSMYLCASSGSFPSYEQYFGPGTRLTVT.

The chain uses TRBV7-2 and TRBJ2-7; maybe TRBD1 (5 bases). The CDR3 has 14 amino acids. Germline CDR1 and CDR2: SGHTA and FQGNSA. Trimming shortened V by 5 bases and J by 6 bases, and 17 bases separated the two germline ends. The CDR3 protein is CASSQSRGRGEQYF. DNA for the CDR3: TGTGCCAGCAGCCAAAGCCGAGGTAGGGGCGAGCAGTACTTC.

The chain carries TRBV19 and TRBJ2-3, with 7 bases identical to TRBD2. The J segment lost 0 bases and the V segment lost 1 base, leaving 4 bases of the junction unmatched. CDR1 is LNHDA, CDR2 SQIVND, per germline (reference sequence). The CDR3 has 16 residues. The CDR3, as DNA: TGTGCCAGTAGTATAGGGAGCGGGGCTAGCACAGATACGCAGTATTTT. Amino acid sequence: CASSIGSGASTDTQYF.

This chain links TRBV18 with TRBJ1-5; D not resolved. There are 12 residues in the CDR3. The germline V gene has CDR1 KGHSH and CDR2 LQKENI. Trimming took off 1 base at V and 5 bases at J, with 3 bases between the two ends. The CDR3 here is CASSPLDQPQHF. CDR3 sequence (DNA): TGTGCCAGCTCACCACTAGATCAGCCCCAGCATTTT.

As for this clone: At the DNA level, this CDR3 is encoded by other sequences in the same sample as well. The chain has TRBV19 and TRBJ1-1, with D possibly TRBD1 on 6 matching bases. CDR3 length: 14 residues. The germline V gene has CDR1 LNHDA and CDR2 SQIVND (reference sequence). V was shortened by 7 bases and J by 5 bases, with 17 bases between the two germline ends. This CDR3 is CASTRPGVRTEAFF. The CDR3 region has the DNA TGTGCCAGTACCCGACCAGGGGTTAGGACTGAAGCTTTCTTT.

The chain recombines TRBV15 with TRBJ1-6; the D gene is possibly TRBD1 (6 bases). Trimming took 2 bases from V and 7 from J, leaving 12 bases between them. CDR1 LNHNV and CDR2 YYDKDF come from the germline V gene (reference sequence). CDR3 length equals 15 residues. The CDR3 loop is CATSRKTGGNSPLHF. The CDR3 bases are TGTGCCACCAGCAGAAAGACAGGCGGGAATTCACCCCTCCACTTT.

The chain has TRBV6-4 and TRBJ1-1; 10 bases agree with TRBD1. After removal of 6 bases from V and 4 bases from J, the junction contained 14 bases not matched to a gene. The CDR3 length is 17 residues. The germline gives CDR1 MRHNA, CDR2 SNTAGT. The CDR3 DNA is TGTGCCAGCAGGGGGACAGGGGTCTACGATTTGCGCACTGAAGCTTTCTTT. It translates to CASRGTGVYDLRTEAFF.